The entry below gives a single T cell receptor beta chain sequence along with its context. These data belong to a study of blood T cell repertoires in COVID-19. Study summary: Samples representing acute and convalescent COVID-19 were sourced from the United States, Italy and Spain. T cells, B-cell-depleted T cells, or PBMCs provided the cDNA or gDNA that served as material.

The CDR3 is 14 residues long. Per the germline V gene, CDR1 is SEHNR and CDR2 is FQNEAQ (reference sequence). V was cut by 1 base and J by 6 bases, with 12 bases left in between. Original processing methods: The authors estimated nucleated cell counts from reference gene primer amplification. Sequencing used immunoSEQ multiplex PCR; TCRdb keeps in-frame clones, though not all of them. V and J calls and clone size follow that table, whereas D and trimming were derived from the DNA. The sample has about 240,000 clones, about 85% seen once. This clonotype was sampled from a man younger than 40 who had recovered from COVID-19. The chain has TRBV7-9 and TRBJ1-2; possible D gene TRBD1, 6 bases. Sequencing was carried out using peripheral blood. The CDR3 spells CASSLDRRGDGYTF. The CDR3, as DNA: TGTGCCAGCAGCTTAGATCGCAGGGGCGATGGCTACACCTTC.